This T cell receptor beta chain emerged from a study of cytomegalovirus exposure and HLA in healthy donors. Study-level findings and limits: Later examination showed HLA-associated TCR beta chains had greater clonal expansion than equally common others.

Of note for this clone: The antigen is not known.

PCR was performed using 60 Vbeta and 13 Jbeta primers. Generated by immunoSEQ multiplex PCR, the TCRdb table keeps only in-frame clones and is missing some. This table holds about 130,000 clones, around three quarters found once. Sample: PBMCs. The clonotype comes from a male donor in good health and CMV-seropositive.

CDR3 amino acids: CASSLFDRTGISQPQHF. Here the CDR3 DNA reads TGTGCCAGCAGCTTATTCGACAGAACAGGTATCAGTCAGCCCCAGCATTTT. This rearrangement joins TRBV13 to TRBJ1-5; D is possibly TRBD1 (5 bases). The CDR3 extends over 17 amino acids. Trimming left V 2 bases short and J 6 bases short, with 20 bases between. Germline V gene lookup returns CDR1 PRHDT and CDR2 FYEKMQ (reference sequence).